These 6 T cell receptor beta chains were sequenced from one sample in a study of human T cells and chemical hapten exposure. TCRdb independently ran MiXCR on the RACE reads; one entry per CDR3 protein. The sample has 360,000 or so distinct CDR3 sequences; about 6% are singletons. Stated time point: patch test 2, 6 weeks after DPC sensitization. Indicated treatment: therapeutic diphenylcyclopropenone sensitization with weekly scalp DPC. Sequencing used whole blood, obtained in connection with sensitization to the hapten diphenylcyclopropenone (DPC). The receptors were sampled from a woman aged 18-29 years with alopecia areata. Some clones in this sample may be carry-over from other donors' samples.

V is TRBV4-1 and J is TRBJ2-5; 8 positions agree with TRBD1. J lost 5 bases, V lost 6 bases, and 11 bases had no gene match. The CDR3 covers 15 residues. Germline V lookup: CDR1 MGHRA, CDR2 YSYEKL. CDR3 bases: TGCGCCAGCAGTCCAAGTCAGGGGGCGGAGGAGACCCAGTACTTC. It codes for CASSPSQGAEETQYF.

This clonotype was detected only a few times. The J gene is TRBJ2-3, the V gene TRBV7-8, with TRBD1 as a possible D gene (5 bases). This CDR3 contains 14 residues. CDR1 and CDR2 from the germline V gene are SGHVS and FQNEAQ. V lost 1 base and J lost 4, with 9 bases in between. The CDR3 spells CASSLVGDPDTQYF. CDR3 nucleotides: TGTGCCAGCAGCTTAGTAGGGGATCCAGATACGCAGTATTTT. Together with reference TRBV7-8 and TRBJ2-3, the CDR3 gives the full variable domain: GAGVSQSPRYKVAKRGQDVALRCDPISGHVSLFWYQQALGQGPEFLTYFQNEAQLDKSGLPSDRFFAERPEGSVSTLKIQRTQQEDSAVYLCASSLVGDPDTQYFGPGTRLTVL.

This clonotype was seen at least ten times. J is TRBJ2-1 and V is TRBV6-2 or TRBV6-3; D gene ambiguous. The germline V gene has CDR1 MNHEY and CDR2 SVGEGT. This CDR3 comprises 15 residues. The V gene lost 0 bases and the J gene lost 4 bases, with 10 bases spanning the gap. CDR3 sequence reads: CASSYSGSLYNEQFF. The CDR3 DNA sequence: TGTGCCAGCAGTTACTCAGGGTCGCTGTACAATGAGCAGTTCTTC.

This clonotype was picked up many times. CDR3 bases: TGTGCCAGCAGGTTAGGGGACAGAAACTCCTACAATGAGCAGTTCTTC. This encodes CASRLGDRNSYNEQFF. The chain uses TRBV27 and TRBJ2-1, with 7 bases matching TRBD1. From germline, CDR1 is MNHEY and CDR2 SMNVEV (reference sequence). The CDR3 has 16 amino acids. Germline trimming cut 6 bases from V and 0 bases from J; bases unmatched to any gene: 8.

V and J are TRBV6-5 and TRBJ1-4; maybe TRBD1 (6 bases). CDR1 is MNHEY and CDR2 is SVGAGI in the germline V gene. CDR3 length equals 15 residues. The V end was cut by 5 bases, the J end by 10 bases, with 20 bases between. The CDR3 nucleotides read TGTGCCAGCAGTATTAACAGGGATCCCAAAGGAAAACTGTTTTTT. Its translation is CASSINRDPKGKLFF.

V gene TRBV2 combines with J gene TRBJ1-2, with a weak D call TRBD1 (6 bases). V gave up 6 bases and J gave up 7 bases, with 21 bases separating them. CDR3 length equals 15 residues. Germline CDR1 and CDR2: SNHLY and FYNNEI. The CDR3 spells CASSPTPSGGSGYTF. The CDR3 nucleotides are TGTGCCAGCAGCCCCACACCGAGCGGGGGCAGTGGCTACACCTTC.